This is a list of T cell receptor beta chains from one sample in a study of shared clonotypes between healthy human individuals. Sequenced by immunoSEQ multiplex PCR; TCRdb stores in-frame clones only, minus some. This table holds some 2 million clones, roughly 96% found once. The source material was naive CD4+ T cells sorted from blood. The receptors were gathered from a man in his late teens or twenties in good health. The CDR3 runs from the conserved cysteine through the conserved F or W. Each record gives: clone size, J gene, D gene, V gene, CDR3 DNA, CDR3 protein. D genes are given only for firm matches. Clone size is stated in some rows and not others, as once, few, many or a class when expanded.

-	TRBJ2-3	TRBD1	TRBV5-1	TGCGCCAGCAGTTATTTGGGTCAGGGGGCAACAGATACGCAGTATTTT	CASSYLGQGATDTQYF
-	TRBJ1-1	-	TRBV11-2	TGTGCCAGCAGCTTGGTAGTGAACACTGAAGCTTTCTTT	CASSLVVNTEAFF
-	TRBJ1-1	-	TRBV10-3	TGTGCCATCAGTGATTTAGGGGCAATGAACACTGAAGCTTTCTTT	CAISDLGAMNTEAFF
-	TRBJ1-1	TRBD1	TRBV9	TGTGCCAGCAGCCCGTCCGTGACAGGGGGGAGTAAGGACACTGAAGCTTTCTTT	CASSPSVTGGSKDTEAFF
-	TRBJ2-7	-	TRBV5-6	TGTGCCAGCAGCCAGGAGGTCGAGCAGTACTTC	CASSQEVEQYF
-	TRBJ2-3	TRBD2	TRBV7-2	TGTGCCAGCAGCCGCGGCGGGGTAGCGGGAGTTGTAGATACGCAGTATTTT	CASSRGGVAGVVDTQYF
-	TRBJ1-6	-	TRBV5-1	TGCGCCAGCAGAATGAGGGACTATAATTCACCCCTCCACTTT	CASRMRDYNSPLHF
once	TRBJ2-1	TRBD1	TRBV5-1	TGCGCCAGCAGATTGGGGGACAGGGTTGCCAATGAGCAGTTCTTC	CASRLGDRVANEQFF
-	TRBJ2-2	-	TRBV19	TGTGCCAGTAGTATAGATCGAGCCACCGGGGAGCTGTTTTTT	CASSIDRATGELFF
-	TRBJ2-3	TRBD2	TRBV9	TGTGCCAGCAGCTCAACTAGGGGCGGGACTATATCCCTGTATAGCACAGATACGCAGTATTTT	CASSSTRGGTISLYSTDTQYF
-	TRBJ2-3	-	TRBV7-3	TGTGCCAGCAGCTTAGACGGATATACGCAGTATTTT	CASSLDGYTQYF
once	TRBJ2-7	TRBD2	TRBV13	TGTGCCAGCAGCTTAACACTAGCGGCCTACGAGCAGTACTTC	CASSLTLAAYEQYF
-	TRBJ2-5	TRBD2	TRBV12-5	TGTGCTAGTGGTATAGGGTCTAGCGGGGGGGCCCAAGAGACCCAGTACTTC	CASGIGSSGGAQETQYF
once	TRBJ1-2	-	TRBV18	TGTGCCAGCTCACAGGGGCAAGGCTACACCTTC	CASSQGQGYTF
-	TRBJ1-4	-	TRBV15	TGTGCCACCAGCAGAACAAAAACTAATGAAAAACTGTTTTTT	CATSRTKTNEKLFF
-	TRBJ2-3	-	TRBV9	TGTGCCAGCAGCGTAGGAAGCGCAAACACAGATACGCAGTATTTT	CASSVGSANTDTQYF
once	TRBJ1-3	-	TRBV28	TGTGCCAGCAGCCCCCCGGGCGCTAGAAAGAAAAACACCATATATTTT	CASSPPGARKKNTIYF
-	TRBJ2-3	TRBD2	TRBV5-1	TGCGCCAGCAGCATTGGGACTAGCGGGGGGGCTGTAAGCACAGATACGCAGTATTTT	CASSIGTSGGAVSTDTQYF
-	TRBJ2-7	-	TRBV5-1	TGCGCCAGCAGCTTGGTAGTATCAGGGGGGGACGAGCAGTACTTC	CASSLVVSGGDEQYF
-	TRBJ1-6	-	TRBV30	TGTGCCTGGGACCGGGACCATTCACCCCTCCACTTT	CAWDRDHSPLHF
-	TRBJ2-7	-	TRBV11-2	TGTGCCAGCAGCTTAGTATCAGGAACATCCTACGAGCAGTACTTC	CASSLVSGTSYEQYF
-	TRBJ2-4	-	TRBV6-6	TGTGCCAGCAGTTACTATACAGAAGCCAAAAACATTCAGTACTTC	CASSYYTEAKNIQYF
-	TRBJ2-7	-	TRBV12-5	TGTGCTAGTGGACGAATCCGGGTCCCTGGCCTCGAGCAGTACTTC	CASGRIRVPGLEQYF
-	TRBJ2-5	TRBD1	TRBV29-1	TGCAGCGTTTGGACAGGGTGGGCCCAGTACTTC	CSVWTGWAQYF
-	TRBJ2-1	TRBD2	TRBV7-2	TGTGCCAGCAGCTTACAGCGGGGGGGCATCCATGAGCAGTTCTTC	CASSLQRGGIHEQFF
-	TRBJ1-6	-	TRBV10-2	TGCGCCAGCAGTGAGGGCTCCAGTAATTCACCCCTCCACTTT	CASSEGSSNSPLHF
-	TRBJ2-2	TRBD2	TRBV19	TGTGCCAGTAGTATAGGACTAGCGGGAAACACCGGGGAGCTGTTTTTT	CASSIGLAGNTGELFF
once	TRBJ2-3	TRBD2	TRBV5-1	TGCGCCAGCAGCTTGGTCCTAGCGGGGGGCGGTCCCACAGATACGCAGTATTTT	CASSLVLAGGGPTDTQYF
-	TRBJ2-2	-	TRBV10-3	TGTGCCATCAGTGAGTCGTCAGGTGCCGGGGAGCTGTTTTTT	CAISESSGAGELFF
-	TRBJ1-1	-	TRBV5-1	TGCGCCAGCAGCAAAGAACAAGTCCCGAACACTGAAGCTTTCTTT	CASSKEQVPNTEAFF
-	TRBJ2-3	TRBD2	TRBV6-5	TGTGCCAGCAGTTACTCGGGCGGGAGTAGCACAGATACGCAGTATTTT	CASSYSGGSSTDTQYF
once	TRBJ2-7	TRBD2	TRBV2	TGTGCCAGCAGTGTGCGTCTAGCGGGAGCAGGCGAGCAGTACTTC	CASSVRLAGAGEQYF
-	TRBJ2-7	TRBD2	TRBV18	TGTGCCAGCTCACCGATACTAGCGGGGGCCTACGAGCAGTACTTC	CASSPILAGAYEQYF
-	TRBJ2-7	TRBD2	TRBV9	TGTGCCAGCAGCGTAGACGCGGGAGGGCCCTACGAGCAGTACTTC	CASSVDAGGPYEQYF
-	TRBJ2-7	-	TRBV18	TGTGCCAGCTCACAGGACCAGTCCACCGCCTACGAGCAGTACTTC	CASSQDQSTAYEQYF
-	TRBJ1-5	TRBD1	TRBV27	TGTGCCAGCAGACAGGGGGCGAACAATCAGCCCCAGCATTTT	CASRQGANNQPQHF
-	TRBJ1-2	-	TRBV5-1	TGCGCCAGCAGCTTTGAAACTAACTATGGCTACACCTTC	CASSFETNYGYTF
-	TRBJ1-3	-	TRBV7-9	TGTGCCAGCAGCTTATTGGAAAACACCATATATTTT	CASSLLENTIYF